This TCR beta chain was sequenced in a study of OX40 agonist ivuxolimab in advanced cancers. Overall study context: With a range of roughly 23 to 85, age averaged approximately 55 years, and 65% to 90% were male. Findings and caveats of the study: CD8+ T cells were the subset that, on average, had more expanded clones than CD4+.

Germline lookup yields CDR1 SGHNT and CDR2 YYREEE (reference sequence). This CDR3 spans 17 amino acids. Trimming cost V 4 bases and J 2 bases, with 21 bases left between them. Autoimmune disease history or systemic immunosuppression disqualified patients. Samples of blood were obtained at baseline, on cycle 4 day 1, and on cycle 7 day 1. Sequencing used immunoSEQ multiplex PCR; TCRdb keeps in-frame clones, though not all of them. Here the sample spans about 81,000 clones, about 81% being singletons. As for this clone: Its antigen is as yet unknown.

This specimen was CD4+ or CD8+ T cells sorted from blood, taken in a trial of the OX40 agonist ivuxolimab. The J gene is TRBJ2-5, the V gene TRBV5-4; possibly TRBD1 for D (6 bases). The receptor's source is an adult with an advanced solid tumor such as melanoma, head and neck, liver or kidney cancer. The CDR3 bases are TGTGCCAGCAGCCACACCATGATACAGGGCCTACAAGAGACCCAGTACTTC. Amino acid sequence: CASSHTMIQGLQETQYF.